A selection of T cell receptor beta chains follows, all from one sample in a study of shared clonotypes between healthy human individuals. Some clones are missing from TCRdb's copy, which holds only in-frame ones; the method was immunoSEQ multiplex PCR. In the table there are roughly 2.4 million clones, approximately 94% of which are singletons. The sequenced material came from naive CD4+ T cells sorted from blood. The source is a young man in good health. Each CDR3 is given without its conserved first and last residue.

J | V | length | CDR3
TRBJ2-3 | TRBV7-2 | 12 | ASSLRLAGDTQY
TRBJ1-4 | TRBV6-5 | 13 | ASSTTTGTNEKLF
TRBJ2-7 | TRBV14 | 10 | ASSPGSMKQY
TRBJ1-1 | TRBV18 | 10 | ASSPQGAEAF
TRBJ1-2 | TRBV6-7 | 11 | ASSTRQGSGYT
TRBJ2-7 | TRBV10-3 | 12 | AISDPRISYEQY
TRBJ2-1 | TRBV9 | 13 | ASSVYGSSYNEQF
TRBJ1-4 | TRBV10-3 | 12 | AISRGGSDEKLF
TRBJ1-3 | TRBV6-1 | 12 | ASSPRNSGNTIY
TRBJ1-6 | TRBV13 | 14 | ASSPRRQGGNSPLH
TRBJ1-6 | TRBV4-1 | 12 | ASSQGGQGSPLH
TRBJ2-1 | TRBV4-3 | 14 | ASSQDFRLAGDEQF
TRBJ1-5 | TRBV6-1 | 13 | ASHDRSSSNQPQH
TRBJ2-2 | TRBV30 | 14 | AWSSKREANTGELF
TRBJ2-1 | TRBV5-1 | 12 | ASRGTSVVDEQF
TRBJ2-6 | TRBV7-2 | 14 | ASRETGLSGANVLT
TRBJ2-2 | TRBV11-2 | 14 | ASSPGLISRTGELF
TRBJ1-4 | TRBV6-1 | 11 | ASQRVVDEKLF
TRBJ1-5 | TRBV28 | 10 | ASSLRVQPQH
TRBJ2-2 | TRBV19 | 11 | ASTAANTGELF
TRBJ2-5 | TRBV5-1 | 14 | ASSLQAGGHQETQY
TRBJ2-7 | TRBV6-4 | 11 | ASSKTQSYEQY
TRBJ1-5 | TRBV25-1 | 12 | ARPLLWSNQPQH
TRBJ1-3 | TRBV28 | 15 | ASSSMDRGIFGNTIY
TRBJ1-5 | TRBV6-4 | 13 | ASRLDGNSNQPQH
TRBJ1-1 | TRBV7-3 | 11 | ASSSYLNTEAF
TRBJ2-5 | TRBV4-1 | 13 | ASSQGDSIQETQY
TRBJ1-1 | TRBV10-1 | 11 | ASSESMTTEAF
TRBJ1-2 | TRBV7-9 | 13 | ASSLTSGSAMGYT
TRBJ1-6 | TRBV11-2 | 13 | ASSLDGRYNSPLH
TRBJ2-7 | TRBV7-9 | 11 | ASSPDLPYEQY
TRBJ2-7 | TRBV11-2 | 11 | ASSLGNVYEQY
TRBJ2-5 | TRBV19 | 11 | ASSNRAGETQY
TRBJ2-5 | TRBV7-9 | 9 | ASSYRETQY
TRBJ2-5 | TRBV4-3 | 14 | ASSQDGAGLGETQY
TRBJ2-3 | TRBV7-9 | 13 | ASSLEGVGTDTQY
TRBJ2-7 | TRBV6-5 | 13 | ASSYSTRGRYEQY
TRBJ1-2 | TRBV28 | 12 | ASSLELGNYGYT
TRBJ1-6 | TRBV5-1 | 13 | ASSSEGWDNSPLH
TRBJ2-5 | TRBV29-1 | 10 | SVGSGVETQY
TRBJ2-3 | TRBV5-1 | 10 | ASSPPANTQY
TRBJ2-3 | TRBV2 | 14 | ASSPRTSGRTDTQY
TRBJ1-6 | TRBV2 | 11 | ASLGQGSSPLH
TRBJ2-1 | TRBV5-1 | 12 | ASSLGGSYNEQF
TRBJ2-7 | TRBV27 | 8 | ASSPTGGC
TRBJ1-6 | TRBV6-6 | 12 | ASRPDRLHSPLH
TRBJ2-3 | TRBV5-1 | 15 | ASSLVREGFGTDTQY
TRBJ2-7 | TRBV11-2 | 15 | ASSLGGGKGLAYEQY
TRBJ2-6 | TRBV2 | 14 | ARSTAGLSGANVLT
TRBJ2-1 | TRBV11-2 | 10 | ASSLDRNEQF
TRBJ1-1 | TRBV5-1 | 14 | ASSIGSGPSNTEAF
TRBJ2-6 | TRBV5-1 | 15 | ASSLDVGFSGANVLT